Listed below are T cell receptor beta chains from one sample, sequenced in a study of blood T cell repertoires in COVID-19. Only in-frame clones appear in the TCRdb table, and some are missing; sequencing was by immunoSEQ multiplex PCR. The data contain around 190,000 clones, about 83% of them seen just once; the ten biggest clones take up less than 2%. Sequencing was performed on peripheral blood. The receptors were sampled from a human donor in a cohort sampled during active COVID-19. CDR3s include the opening cysteine and the closing phenylalanine or tryptophan. Each record gives: D gene, V gene, clone size, J gene, CDR3 DNA, CDR3 protein. D genes are given only for firm matches. Not all rows give a size; the values are once, few, many and, for expanded clones, a class.

>TRBD1|TRBV18|.|TRBJ2-7
TGTGCCAGCTCACCGGGCCAGGGGGCGTACGAGCAGTACTTC
CASSPGQGAYEQYF
>TRBD1|TRBV7-6|.|TRBJ2-7
TGTGCCAGCAGCCCAGGGACAGGCTGGTACGAGCAGTACTTC
CASSPGTGWYEQYF
>.|TRBV15|.|TRBJ2-1
TGTGCCACCAGCAGAGCGAGCTTCTCAAGCTCCTACAATGAGCAGTTCTTC
CATSRASFSSSYNEQFF
>.|TRBV2|.|TRBJ2-5
TGTGCCAGCAGTGCTTTCCAAGAGACCCAGTACTTC
CASSAFQETQYF
>.|TRBV27|once|TRBJ2-2
TGTGCCAGCAGTTTGGGGACATACACCGGGGAGCTGTTTTTT
CASSLGTYTGELFF
>.|TRBV3-1/TRBV3-2|.|TRBJ2-5
TGTGCCAGCAGCCAAGATTGGGGGGGCGCGGAGACCCAGTACTTC
CASSQDWGGAETQYF
>.|TRBV10-3|.|TRBJ2-2
TGTGCCATCAGTGAGTCGGCAGGGAACACCGGGGAGCTGTTTTTT
CAISESAGNTGELFF
>TRBD1|TRBV5-1|.|TRBJ1-1
TGCGCCAGCAGCTTGCGGGGACAGGGGTATGGATGGAACACTGAAGCTTTCTTT
CASSLRGQGYGWNTEAFF
>.|TRBV6-4|.|TRBJ1-1
TGTGCCAGCAGTGACGTCGGGACATATGCGCGGAACACTGAAGCTTTCTTT
CASSDVGTYARNTEAFF
>.|TRBV18|.|TRBJ2-7
TGTGCCAGCTCACCACCGAGAGATTACGAGCAGTACTTC
CASSPPRDYEQYF
>.|TRBV5-8|.|TRBJ1-2
TGTGCCAGCAGCTTCGCAGGAACCAACTATGGCTACACCTTC
CASSFAGTNYGYTF
>TRBD1|TRBV7-2|.|TRBJ1-6
TGTGCCAGCAGCTTAGCGCAAAGGACAGGCAATTCACCCCTCCACTTT
CASSLAQRTGNSPLHF
>.|TRBV5-4|.|TRBJ2-7
TGTGCCAGCAGCTTGAACTCATACGAGCAGTACTTC
CASSLNSYEQYF
>TRBD2|TRBV7-2|once|TRBJ2-7
TGTGCCAGCAGCTTAACCCGGGGACTAGCGGGAGCGACCTACGAGCAGTACTTC
CASSLTRGLAGATYEQYF